Listed below are T cell receptor beta chains from one sample, sequenced in a study of cytomegalovirus exposure and HLA in healthy donors. Using immunoSEQ multiplex PCR, the repertoire was profiled, and TCRdb retains in-frame clones only, with some absent. The repertoire holds 150,000 to 200,000 clones, with roughly 80% as singletons. Sequencing used PBMCs. Receptors originate from a human donor in good health. The CDR3 runs from the conserved cysteine through the conserved F or W. D genes are given only for firm matches. Clone size is shown for a subset of rows, as once, few, many or a class of expanded clone.

size	V	J	D	CDR3	DNA
.	TRBV4-3	TRBJ1-2	.	CASRRGVGNYGYTF	TGCGCCAGCAGGAGAGGTGTTGGGAACTATGGCTACACCTTC
once	TRBV18	TRBJ1-2	.	CASSPPSGCTF	TGTGCCAGCTCACCACCTTCGGGGTGCACCTTC
once	TRBV7-2	TRBJ2-2	.	CASTSGRGTGELFF	TGTGCCAGCACCTCTGGACGGGGAACCGGGGAGCTGTTTTTT
.	TRBV4-3	TRBJ1-2	TRBD1	CASSQELGQGRFGNYGYTF	TGCGCCAGCAGCCAAGAACTCGGACAGGGACGATTCGGTAACTATGGCTACACCTTC
.	TRBV19	TRBJ1-3	TRBD1	CASSTLRGPGNTIYF	TGTGCCAGTAGTACCCTCAGGGGGCCGGGAAACACCATATATTTT
few	TRBV15	TRBJ2-3	TRBD2	CATTTSGGASDTQYF	TGTGCCACCACAACTAGCGGGGGGGCATCAGATACGCAGTATTTT
.	TRBV29-1	TRBJ2-7	TRBD1	CSVRQGSSYEQYF	TGCAGCGTTCGACAGGGGAGCTCCTACGAGCAGTACTTC
.	TRBV7-9	TRBJ2-7	TRBD1	CASSLTGGGSYEQYF	TGTGCCAGCAGCCTCACAGGGGGTGGCTCCTACGAGCAGTACTTC
.	TRBV25-1	TRBJ1-4	.	CASRGRESSEKLFF	TGTGCCAGCAGGGGGCGAGAATCAAGCGAAAAACTGTTTTTT
.	TRBV6-5	TRBJ2-3	TRBD1	CASRRQGGDTQYF	TGTGCCAGCAGAAGACAGGGCGGGGATACGCAGTATTTT
.	TRBV2	TRBJ1-1	.	CASSEDRVSTEAFF	TGTGCCAGCAGTGAAGACAGGGTAAGCACTGAAGCTTTCTTT
.	TRBV7-9	TRBJ2-2	TRBD2	CASRGGNPNTGELFF	TGTGCCAGCAGGGGGGGGAACCCGAACACCGGGGAGCTGTTTTTT
.	TRBV7-2	TRBJ1-6	TRBD1	CASSLAWTGYGSPLHF	TGTGCCAGCAGCTTAGCGTGGACAGGATACGGTTCACCCCTCCACTTT
.	TRBV6-5	TRBJ1-2	.	CASSSQPGDYGYTF	TGTGCCAGCAGTTCCCAACCGGGAGACTATGGCTACACCTTC
.	TRBV6-1	TRBJ1-5	.	CASSTQALSNQPQHF	TGTGCCAGCAGCACACAGGCCCTTAGCAATCAGCCCCAGCATTTT
.	TRBV7-8	TRBJ2-6	.	CASSFWAGPGANVLTF	TGTGCCAGCAGCTTCTGGGCAGGGCCTGGGGCCAACGTCCTGACTTTC
.	TRBV19	TRBJ1-2	TRBD1	CASSETGVNYGYTF	TGTGCCAGTAGCGAAACAGGGGTAAACTATGGCTACACCTTC
.	TRBV2	TRBJ1-3	.	CASSEDLSRIRHGNTIYF	TGTGCCAGCAGTGAAGATCTATCACGGATCAGGCATGGAAACACCATATATTTT
.	TRBV6-4	TRBJ2-6	.	CASSEGGGAGANVLTF	TGTGCCAGCAGTGAGGGGGGAGGCGCTGGGGCCAACGTCCTGACTTTC
.	TRBV7-9	TRBJ2-2	TRBD1	CASSLGDRANTGELFF	TGTGCCAGCAGCTTAGGGGACAGGGCGAACACCGGGGAGCTGTTTTTT
.	TRBV19	TRBJ2-7	.	CATDRDSPKTYEQYF	TGTGCCACAGACAGAGACAGCCCCAAAACCTACGAGCAGTACTTC
.	TRBV15	TRBJ2-2	.	CATSPRPLNTGELFF	TGTGCCACCAGCCCGCGGCCCTTGAACACCGGGGAGCTGTTTTTT
few	TRBV4-1	TRBJ2-2	TRBD2	CASSQLAGFTGELFF	TGCGCCAGCAGCCAACTAGCGGGGTTCACCGGGGAGCTGTTTTTT
.	TRBV7-9	TRBJ2-7	TRBD2	CASSSSDPRAGGTDEQYF	TGTGCCAGCAGCTCCTCGGACCCCCGAGCGGGGGGAACGGACGAGCAGTACTTC
few	TRBV6-5	TRBJ1-2	.	CASGNRRDGYTF	TGTGCCAGCGGGAACAGGAGGGATGGCTACACCTTC
.	TRBV4-1	TRBJ2-7	TRBD2	CASSQEPRGGYEQYF	TGCGCCAGCAGCCAAGAACCGCGGGGGGGCTACGAGCAGTACTTC
.	TRBV7-2	TRBJ1-2	.	CASSLAGYTNYGYTF	TGTGCCAGCAGCTTGGCAGGGTATACTAACTATGGCTACACCTTC
.	TRBV2	TRBJ2-5	.	CASSELTAGGETQYF	TGTGCCAGCAGTGAACTGACAGCGGGCGGCGAGACCCAGTACTTC
few	TRBV27	TRBJ2-7	.	CASSLGGGGFEQYF	TGTGCCAGCAGTTTAGGGGGCGGGGGTTTCGAGCAGTACTTC
.	TRBV27	TRBJ1-2	.	CASSPRVTVYGYTF	TGTGCCAGCAGTCCGCGGGTGACTGTCTATGGCTACACCTTC
once	TRBV2	TRBJ1-6	TRBD1	CASSADRGHSPLHF	TGTGCCAGCAGTGCGGACAGGGGACATTCACCCCTCCACTTT
.	TRBV25-1	TRBJ1-2	TRBD1	CASSDVGDRVGYGYTF	TGTGCCAGCAGTGACGTGGGGGACAGGGTGGGCTATGGCTACACCTTC
once	TRBV5-1	TRBJ2-7	.	CASRTGSLTEEQYF	TGCGCCAGCAGGACCGGGAGCCTAACGGAGGAGCAGTACTTC
.	TRBV7-9	TRBJ1-4	.	CASSLDGQRNEKLFF	TGTGCCAGCAGCTTAGACGGACAGAGAAATGAAAAACTGTTTTTT
.	TRBV5-1	TRBJ2-7	.	CASSLDYPRLYF	TGCGCCAGCAGCCTCGACTACCCGCGGCTGTACTTC
.	TRBV21-1	TRBJ2-7	.	CASSIDRGRLYEQYF	TGTGCCAGCAGCATCGACAGGGGGCGGCTCTACGAGCAGTACTTC
few	TRBV7-6	TRBJ2-3	.	CASSPPRQTQRMQYF	TGTGCCAGCAGCCCCCCTAGACAGACCCAAAGGATGCAGTATTTT
few	TRBV19	TRBJ2-6	.	CASSTPGSGANVLTF	TGTGCCAGTAGTACCCCCGGCTCTGGGGCCAACGTCCTGACTTTC
.	TRBV9	TRBJ1-2	TRBD1	CASSVGGPDRGGNYGYTF	TGTGCCAGCAGCGTAGGAGGGCCGGACAGGGGAGGAAACTATGGCTACACCTTC
few	TRBV25-1	TRBJ1-1	.	CASNVWGESTEAFF	TGTGCCAGCAACGTGTGGGGGGAGAGCACTGAAGCTTTCTTT
.	TRBV2	TRBJ2-1	TRBD2	CASRRTSGGDDEQFF	TGTGCCAGCAGAAGGACTAGCGGGGGGGACGACGAGCAGTTCTTC
few	TRBV6-5	TRBJ2-7	TRBD1	CASSPGTASYEQYF	TGTGCCAGCAGCCCCGGGACAGCGTCCTACGAGCAGTACTTC
.	TRBV9	TRBJ2-7	TRBD2	CASSPHGGDYEQYF	TGTGCCAGCAGCCCCCATGGGGGGGACTACGAGCAGTACTTC
.	TRBV9	TRBJ2-3	.	CASSVRDSNTDTQYF	TGTGCCAGCAGCGTCCGGGACTCCAACACAGATACGCAGTATTTT
.	TRBV11-2	TRBJ2-5	.	CASSLTQTPTETQYF	TGTGCCAGCAGCTTAACACAGACCCCTACGGAGACCCAGTACTTC
.	TRBV27	TRBJ1-1	TRBD1	CASYPPGQGPLGAFF	TGTGCCAGTTACCCGCCGGGACAGGGACCTCTTGGGGCTTTCTTT
.	TRBV11-2	TRBJ1-4	.	CASSLGLRQANEKLFF	TGTGCCAGCAGCTTAGGCTTGCGACAGGCTAATGAAAAACTGTTTTTT
.	TRBV19	TRBJ2-2	TRBD1	CASGDRPNTGELFF	TGTGCCAGTGGGGACAGACCGAACACCGGGGAGCTGTTTTTT
.	TRBV5-5	TRBJ2-7	.	CASSFGGAPYEQYF	TGTGCCAGCAGCTTTGGAGGGGCCCCCTACGAGCAGTACTTC
.	TRBV27	TRBJ1-2	.	CASSSGMGYGYTF	TGTGCCAGCAGTTCAGGGATGGGCTATGGCTACACCTTC
.	TRBV7-9	TRBJ2-1	.	CASSLASGPNEQFF	TGTGCCAGCAGCTTAGCTAGCGGACCCAATGAGCAGTTCTTC
.	TRBV11-3	TRBJ2-2	.	CASSLVGGPYTGELFF	TGTGCCAGCAGCTTAGTGGGCGGGCCTTACACCGGGGAGCTGTTTTTT
.	TRBV4-3	TRBJ2-3	TRBD1	CASSLRTGTGTYTDTQYF	TGCGCCAGCAGCTTACGGACAGGGACAGGGACTTACACAGATACGCAGTATTTT
.	TRBV25-1	TRBJ2-5	TRBD1	CASSADRSETQYF	TGTGCCAGCAGTGCGGACAGGTCGGAGACCCAGTACTTC
.	TRBV6-5	TRBJ2-7	.	CASKYRVDSYEQYF	TGTGCCAGCAAGTACAGGGTCGATTCTTACGAGCAGTACTTC